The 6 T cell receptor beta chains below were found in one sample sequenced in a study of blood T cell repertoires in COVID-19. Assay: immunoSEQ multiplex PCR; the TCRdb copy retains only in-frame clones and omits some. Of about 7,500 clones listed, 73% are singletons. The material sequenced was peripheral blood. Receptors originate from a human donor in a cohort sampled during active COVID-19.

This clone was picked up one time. CDR3 sequence reads: CASSSNDRVTYEQYF. The CDR3 nucleotides are TGCGCCAGCAGCTCAAATGACAGGGTAACCTACGAGCAGTACTTC. The V and J genes are TRBV5-1 and TRBJ2-7, with 7 bases lining up with TRBD1. Trimming cost V 3 bases and J 2 bases; bases outside gene matches: 8. This CDR3 region has 15 residues. Germline V lookup: CDR1 SGHRS, CDR2 YFSETQ.

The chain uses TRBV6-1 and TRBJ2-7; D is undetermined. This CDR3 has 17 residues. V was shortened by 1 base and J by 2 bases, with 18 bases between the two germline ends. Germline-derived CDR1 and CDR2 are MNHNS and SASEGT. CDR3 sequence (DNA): TGTGCCAGCAGTGAAGACTTGGCTTTTCAGCGAACCTACGAGCAGTACTTC. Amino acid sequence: CASSEDLAFQRTYEQYF.

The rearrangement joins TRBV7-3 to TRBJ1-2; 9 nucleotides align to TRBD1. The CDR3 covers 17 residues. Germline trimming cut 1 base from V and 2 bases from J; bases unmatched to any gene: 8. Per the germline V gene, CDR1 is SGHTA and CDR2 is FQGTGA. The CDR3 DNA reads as TGTGCCAGCAGCTTAAACCCGTCCGGGACAGGGAACTATGGCTACACCTTC. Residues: CASSLNPSGTGNYGYTF.

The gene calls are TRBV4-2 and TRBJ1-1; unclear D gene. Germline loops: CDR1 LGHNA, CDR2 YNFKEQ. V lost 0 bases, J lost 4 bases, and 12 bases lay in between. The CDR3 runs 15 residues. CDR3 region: CASSQDPGVGTEAFF. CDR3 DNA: TGTGCCAGCAGCCAAGATCCGGGTGTAGGCACTGAAGCTTTCTTT.

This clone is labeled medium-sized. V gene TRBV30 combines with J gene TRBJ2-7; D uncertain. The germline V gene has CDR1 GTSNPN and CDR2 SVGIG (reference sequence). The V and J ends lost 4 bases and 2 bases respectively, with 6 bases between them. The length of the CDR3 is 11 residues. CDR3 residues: CAWNQAYEQYF. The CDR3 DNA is TGTGCCTGGAATCAGGCCTACGAGCAGTACTTC.

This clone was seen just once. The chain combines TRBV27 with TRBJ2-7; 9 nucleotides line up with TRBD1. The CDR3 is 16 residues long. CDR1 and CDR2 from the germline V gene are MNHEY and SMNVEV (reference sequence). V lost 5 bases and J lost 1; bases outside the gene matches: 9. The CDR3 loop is CASSPPLTGGSYEQYF. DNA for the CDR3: TGTGCCAGCAGTCCCCCGTTGACAGGGGGATCCTACGAGCAGTACTTC.